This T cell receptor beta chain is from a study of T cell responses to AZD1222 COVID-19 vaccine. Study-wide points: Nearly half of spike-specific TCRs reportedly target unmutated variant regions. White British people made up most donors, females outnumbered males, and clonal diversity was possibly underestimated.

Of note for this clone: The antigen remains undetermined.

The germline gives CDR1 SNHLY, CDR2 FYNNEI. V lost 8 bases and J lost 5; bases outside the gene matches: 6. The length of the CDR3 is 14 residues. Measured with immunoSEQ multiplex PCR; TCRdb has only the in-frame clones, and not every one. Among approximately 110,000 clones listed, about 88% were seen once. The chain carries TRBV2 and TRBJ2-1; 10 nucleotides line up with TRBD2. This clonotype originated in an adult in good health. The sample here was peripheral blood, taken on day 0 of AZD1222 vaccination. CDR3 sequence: CASRVAGGNNEQFF. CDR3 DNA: TGTGCCAGCCGTGTAGCGGGAGGTAACAATGAGCAGTTCTTC.